Listed here is a single T cell receptor beta chain. Its antigen remains unidentified. Other DNA sequences in the sample encode the same CDR3. This specimen comes from a study of T cell responses to AZD1222 COVID-19 vaccine. Study-wide context: Second-dose recipients at about 4 or about 12 weeks were treated as one pooled group. Study-wide results and limits: Seropositive at baseline were only a handful of AZD1222 recipients. The repertoires were collected only after the peak T cell response. Close to half of all spike-specific TCRs reportedly target regions of the variants that are unmutated.

The junction had 1 base not matched to a gene; V was cut back by 0 bases and J by 5 bases. The CDR3 is 13 residues long. Per the germline V gene, CDR1 is SGDLS and CDR2 is YYNGEE. Clones were read by immunoSEQ multiplex PCR, and TCRdb kept only the in-frame ones, dropping some. The data show 110,000 to 150,000 clones, 70% to 90% seen once. The gene calls are TRBV9 and TRBJ1-1; 7 positions agree with TRBD1. This receptor was obtained from an adult in good health. The source was peripheral blood, collected on day 0 of AZD1222 vaccination. As DNA, the CDR3 is TGTGCCAGCAGCGTAGGACAGGGTACTGAAGCTTTCTTT. Translated, it gives CASSVGQGTEAFF.